Presented here are 5 T cell receptor beta chains from one specimen sequenced in a study of B cell selection in AIRE deficiency. Only in-frame clones appear in the TCRdb table, and some are missing; sequencing was by immunoSEQ multiplex PCR. The data contain tens of thousands of clones, approximately 97% of them singletons. Sorting defined conventional CD4 T cells as CD4+CD127+. Specimen: conventional CD4+ T cells sorted from PBMCs. The receptor set was obtained from a human donor with AIRE deficiency.

This rearrangement joins TRBV7-8 to TRBJ2-7; 7 bases are a match to TRBD1. The CDR3 has 14 amino acids. The V and J ends lost 3 bases and 2 bases, in that order; junction bases with no gene match: 4. Germline CDR1 SGHVS, CDR2 FQNEAQ. The CDR3 loop is CASSLNTGAYEQYF. The CDR3 coding sequence is TGTGCCAGCAGCTTGAACACAGGGGCCTACGAGCAGTACTTC.

The chain carries TRBV5-1 and TRBJ2-7; TRBD2 aligns across 7 bases. Looked up from germline, CDR1 is SGHRS and CDR2 is YFSETQ. The CDR3 extends over 16 amino acids. V trimming: 0 bases; J trimming: 1 base; junction bases outside the gene matches: 7. This CDR3 reads CASSLVAGERSYEQYF. CDR3 bases: TGCGCCAGCAGCTTGGTGGCGGGAGAAAGATCCTACGAGCAGTACTTC.

The chain recombines TRBV4-1 with TRBJ1-5; 9 bases fit TRBD1. The CDR3 is 15 amino acids. Germline trimming cut 3 bases from V and 7 bases from J; bases unmatched to any gene: 7. Looked up from germline, CDR1 is MGHRA and CDR2 is YSYEKL. CDR3 DNA sequence: TGCGCCAGCAGCCAGGGACAGGGAAGCTACCAGCCCCAGCATTTT. This codes for CASSQGQGSYQPQHF.

This chain links TRBV29-1 with TRBJ2-1; 11 bases map to TRBD2. The CDR3 totals 15 residues. With 3 bases clipped from V and 6 bases from J, the junction kept 7 bases outside the gene matches. Germline lookup yields CDR1 SQVTM and CDR2 ANQGSEA. The CDR3 nucleotides are TGCAGCGTTGATACTAGCGGGAGTCGGGGCAATGAGCAGTTCTTC. Encoded protein: CSVDTSGSRGNEQFF.

The CDR3 region is CASSIRDRGDYGYTF. The CDR3 coding sequence is TGTGCCAGCAGCATCCGGGACAGGGGGGACTATGGCTACACCTTC. J is TRBJ1-2 and V is TRBV7-8, with 11 nucleotides matching TRBD1. CDR3 size: 15 residues. V shed 5 bases, J shed 3 bases, and the junction held 5 bases outside the gene matches. From germline, CDR1 is SGHVS and CDR2 FQNEAQ.